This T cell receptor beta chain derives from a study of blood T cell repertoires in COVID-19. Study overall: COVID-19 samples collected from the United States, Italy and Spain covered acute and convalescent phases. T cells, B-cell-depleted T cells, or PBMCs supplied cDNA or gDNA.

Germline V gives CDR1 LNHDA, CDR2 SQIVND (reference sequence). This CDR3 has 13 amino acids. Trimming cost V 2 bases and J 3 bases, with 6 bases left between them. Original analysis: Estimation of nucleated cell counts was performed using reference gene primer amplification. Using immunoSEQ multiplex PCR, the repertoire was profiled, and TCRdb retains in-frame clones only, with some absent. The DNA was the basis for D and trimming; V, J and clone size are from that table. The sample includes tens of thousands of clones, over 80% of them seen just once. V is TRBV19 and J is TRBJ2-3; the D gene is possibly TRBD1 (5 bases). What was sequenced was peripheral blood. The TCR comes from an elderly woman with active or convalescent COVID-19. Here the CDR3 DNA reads TGTGCCAGTAGTATACAGGGTACAGATACGCAGTATTTT. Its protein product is CASSIQGTDTQYF.